The 23 T cell receptor beta chains below come from one sample, sequenced in a study of blood T cells in healthy people across ages. Together with a sample-barcoded 5' primer, a J-beta primer mix was included in a second PCR lasting roughly 6 to 12 cycles. MiXCR was run by TCRdb on the 5' RACE reads, yielding one entry per CDR3 protein. The sample lists about 930,000 distinct CDR3 sequences, roughly 28% occurring once. This sample was also put to use in a study of T cells of mothers and their children.

The sequencing sample was made of blood. The receptors stem from a woman in her 40s in good health.

This clonotype was counted many times. The chain joins TRBV12-3 or TRBV12-4 to TRBJ2-7; D gene ambiguous. V lost 1 base, J lost 6 bases, and 7 bases lay in between. The CDR3 covers 12 residues. CDR3 sequence: CASSLVRLEQYF. As DNA, the CDR3 is TGTGCCAGCAGTTTAGTCCGCCTCGAGCAGTACTTC.

The chain employs TRBV30 and TRBJ2-3; D unresolved. CDR1 is GTSNPN, CDR2 SVGIG, per germline (reference sequence). CDR3 size: 12 residues. Between the trimmed V and J ends, which lost 4 bases and 2 bases, there was a span of 7 bases. The CDR3 sequence is CAWTRSTDTQYF. CDR3 nucleotide sequence: TGTGCCTGGACACGGTCCACAGATACGCAGTATTTT. The whole variable domain, remainder taken from reference TRBV30 and TRBJ2-3, is SQTIHQWPATLVQPVGSPLSLECTVEGTSNPNLYWYRQAAGRGLQLLFYSVGIGQISSEVPQNLSASRPQDRQFILSSKKLLLSDSGFYLCAWTRSTDTQYFGPGTRLTVL.

This clonotype appeared a few times. At one end, the junction sequence differs from germline, possibly due to a read error. The chain is built from TRBV5-1 and TRBJ1-2; no reliable D call. This CDR3 is 11 amino acids long. The germline V gene encodes CDR1 SGHRS and CDR2 YFSETQ. CDR3 nucleotide sequence: TGCGGCAGCAAGAATATGGATGGCTACACCTTC. Amino acid sequence: CGSKNMDGYTF.

A few counts support this clonotype. The chain carries TRBV27 and TRBJ2-7, with D possibly TRBD1 on 5 matching bases. Deletions cut 7 bases from V and 7 bases from J, with 17 bases between. Germline CDR1 MNHEY, CDR2 SMNVEV (reference sequence). The CDR3 extends over 13 amino acids. The CDR3 loop is CASKFRGSGEQYF. CDR3 DNA sequence: TGTGCCAGCAAGTTTAGGGGATCGGGTGAGCAGTACTTC.

In its sample, this clonotype was seen many times. The CDR3 region is CSARIGASVNSPLHF. In DNA, the CDR3 is TGCAGTGCTAGAATAGGGGCCTCCGTTAATTCACCCCTCCACTTT. The chain recombines TRBV20-1 with TRBJ1-6; TRBD1 is a possible D gene (5 bases). Germline lookup yields CDR1 DFQATT and CDR2 SNEGSKA (reference sequence). The ends were cut back, 2 bases at V and 6 bases at J, with 14 bases in the middle. This CDR3 is built from 15 residues.

The chain joins TRBV20-1 to TRBJ2-3; 9 positions agree with TRBD2. J gave up 0 bases and V 3 bases, and 7 bases lay outside the gene matches. Germline V gene data show CDR1 as DFQATT and CDR2 as SNEGSKA (reference sequence). The CDR3 has 16 residues. DNA for the CDR3: TGCAGTGCTAGTGTAGGACTAGCGCCTAGCACAGATACGCAGTATTTT. The encoded protein is CSASVGLAPSTDTQYF.

Only one count was recorded for this clonotype. A much larger clone lies one base from this, so it may be a read error. The chain recombines TRBV4-1 with TRBJ2-5; D unresolved. CDR3 length equals 15 residues. Germline values: CDR1 MGHRA, CDR2 YSYEKL. The CDR3 here is CASSQDLLIQETQDF. CDR3 coding DNA: TGCGCCAGCAGCCAAGATCTTCTGATTCAAGAGACCCAGGACTTC.

This clonotype showed up many times. The chain recombines TRBV25-1 with TRBJ2-3, with D possibly being TRBD2 (5 bases). Per the germline V gene, CDR1 is MGHDK and CDR2 is SYGVNS. Trimming stripped 2 bases from V and 3 bases from J, with 15 bases between. CDR3 length: 16 amino acids. The CDR3 here is CASSEGQSAGTDTQYF. The CDR3 DNA sequence: TGTGCCAGCAGTGAAGGCCAATCCGCGGGTACAGATACGCAGTATTTT.

The chain has TRBV20-1 and TRBJ2-7, with a tentative D call TRBD2 (5 bases). Per the germline V gene, CDR1 is DFQATT and CDR2 is SNEGSKA (reference sequence). Trimming stripped 0 bases from V and 3 bases from J, with 15 bases between. The CDR3 is made up of 15 amino acids. CDR3 sequence reads: CSARDRRKNSYEQYF. CDR3 DNA sequence: TGCAGTGCTAGAGATAGGAGGAAAAACAGCTACGAGCAGTACTTC.

This clonotype was found many times. The chain joins TRBV27 to TRBJ1-5; TRBD1 is a possible D gene (5 bases). Germline V lookup: CDR1 MNHEY, CDR2 SMNVEV (reference sequence). The V end lost 0 bases, the J end lost 7 bases, and 10 bases lay between the germline ends. The CDR3 runs 14 residues. The CDR3 sequence is CASSLSQGRQPQHF. CDR3 nucleotide sequence: TGTGCCAGCAGTTTATCCCAGGGACGGCAGCCCCAGCATTTT.

The chain recombines TRBV3-1 with TRBJ2-3; D perhaps matches TRBD2 (6 bases). V was cut by 0 bases and J by 4 bases, with 11 bases left in between. This CDR3 has 15 residues. The germline gives CDR1 LGHDT, CDR2 YNNKEL (reference sequence). The DNA for the CDR3 is TGTGCCAGCAGCCAAGATGGAGGGTCGCCAGATACGCAGTATTTT. This encodes CASSQDGGSPDTQYF.

This clonotype was counted a few times. This chain uses TRBV6-5 with TRBJ1-2, with 9 bases identical to TRBD1. Trimming removed 4 bases from V and 4 bases from J; junction bases left unmatched: 7. Germline V CDR1 and CDR2: MNHEY, SVGAGI. The CDR3 runs 15 residues. CDR3 sequence reads: CASSFQKTGGYGYTF. The CDR3 nucleotides are TGTGCCAGCAGTTTCCAAAAGACAGGGGGCTATGGCTACACCTTC.

The chain has TRBV27 and TRBJ2-7; D is perhaps TRBD1 (5 bases). V was pared by 3 bases and J by 6 bases, with 9 bases between. Looked up from germline, CDR1 is MNHEY and CDR2 is SMNVEV (reference sequence). This CDR3 has 12 amino acids. The CDR3 loop is CASSFSQGEQYF. In DNA, the CDR3 is TGTGCCAGCAGTTTCTCCCAGGGCGAGCAGTACTTC.

The chain has TRBV9 and TRBJ2-1; weak D call: TRBD1 (6 bases). The CDR3 spans 17 residues. Trimming removed 4 bases from V and 0 bases from J, with 17 bases in between. Germline V lookup: CDR1 SGDLS, CDR2 YYNGEE. CDR3 region: CASSPRGDMSSYNEQFF. The CDR3 nucleotides read TGTGCCAGCAGCCCAAGAGGGGACATGAGCTCCTACAATGAGCAGTTCTTC.

This clonotype was picked up a small number of times. The V and J genes are TRBV6-6 and TRBJ1-5, with D unresolved. Trimming cost V 0 bases and J 0 bases, with 9 bases left between them. The germline gives CDR1 MNHNY, CDR2 SVGAGI (reference sequence). The CDR3 is made up of 16 amino acids. This CDR3 reads CASSYSRDFSNQPQHF. The CDR3 nucleotides are TGTGCCAGCAGTTACTCTCGCGACTTTAGCAATCAGCCCCAGCATTTT.

J is TRBJ1-4 and V is TRBV7-8; perhaps TRBD1 as D (5 bases). The CDR3 spans 15 residues. Trimming cost V 6 bases and J 3 bases, with 14 bases left between them. From germline, CDR1 is SGHVS and CDR2 FQNEAQ. The DNA of the CDR3 is TGTGCCAGCAGGCGTGGGACCTCCGCTAATGAAAAACTGTTTTTT. Amino acid sequence: CASRRGTSANEKLFF.

CDR3 region: CASSPSRDSDTEAFF. The CDR3 bases are TGTGCCAGCAGTCCAAGCCGGGACAGCGACACTGAAGCTTTCTTT. This sequence joins TRBV12-3 or TRBV12-4 and TRBJ1-1, with 7 nucleotides matching TRBD1. CDR3 length equals 15 residues. The V segment lost 5 bases and the J segment 3 bases; nucleotides outside the gene matches: 9.

Comment on this clonotype: A junction boundary mismatches the germline segment, possibly from a read error. The chain is built from TRBV15 and TRBJ1-1, with D tentatively TRBD1 (6 bases). The CDR3 has 13 residues. Per germline, CDR1 LNHNV and CDR2 YYDKDF (reference sequence). CDR3 sequence: CVTSRGMNTEAFF. In nucleotides, the CDR3 is TGTGTCACCAGCAGGGGAATGAACACTGAAGCTTTCTTT.

In its sample, this clonotype was seen a few times. CDR3 loop: CASSLDRFYNSPLHF. As DNA, the CDR3 is TGTGCCAGCAGTTTAGACAGGTTCTATAATTCACCCCTCCACTTT. The V gene is TRBV12-3 or TRBV12-4, the J gene TRBJ1-6; maybe TRBD1 (5 bases). There are 15 residues in the CDR3. V gave up 1 base and J gave up 3 bases, with 7 bases separating them.

This clonotype was seen a handful of times. This sequence joins TRBV28 and TRBJ1-2, with 7 bases fitting TRBD1. The length of the CDR3 is 14 residues. In germline, CDR1 is MDHEN, CDR2 SYDVKM. With 6 bases clipped from V and 4 bases from J, the junction kept 8 bases outside the gene matches. CDR3 nucleotides: TGTGCCAGCAGCCTAGTACAGGGGATCTATGGCTACACCTTC. It yields the protein CASSLVQGIYGYTF.

This clonotype was recorded many times. The chain joins TRBV12-3 or TRBV12-4 to TRBJ2-7; D might be TRBD1 (5 bases). The CDR3 sequence is 13 residues long. The V end lost 6 bases, the J end lost 4 bases, and 13 bases lay between the germline ends. CDR3 residues: CASRPGSAYEQYF. The CDR3 region has the DNA TGTGCCAGCAGGCCAGGGTCTGCGTACGAGCAGTACTTC.

This clonotype was picked up one time. A much larger clone lies a single base off, so this may be a read error. This chain joins TRBV6-1 and TRBJ2-1; no clear D gene. V dropped 10 bases and J dropped 6 bases, with 13 bases sitting between them. CDR1 and CDR2 (germline): MNHNS, SASEGT. The CDR3 spans 12 residues. CDR3 nucleotides: TGTGCCATCACCCTGGGATTCAATGAGCAGTTCTTC. Protein product: CAITLGFNEQFF.

This chain uses TRBV6-6 with TRBJ2-7, with D tentatively TRBD2 (6 bases). The ends were cut back, 2 bases at V and 2 bases at J, with 16 bases in the middle. CDR1 MNHNY and CDR2 SVGAGI come from the germline V gene (reference sequence). This CDR3 is built from 16 residues. CDR3 in amino acids: CASSYAEGTPPYEQYF. The CDR3 region has the DNA TGTGCCAGCAGTTACGCGGAGGGGACCCCGCCCTACGAGCAGTACTTC.